Listed here is a single T cell receptor (beta chain). As yet, its antigen is unknown. The source of the sample is a study of cytomegalovirus exposure and HLA in healthy donors. Study-wide results and limits: A later analysis found most CMV-associated TCR beta chains apparently HLA-restricted. Across HLA loci, a later analysis found differing TCR association rates, with DRB1 most and HLA-C fewest.

Unrecorded immune exposure was likely among donors, who were nominally healthy when sampled. The PCR was carried out with 60 Vbeta primers and 13 Jbeta primers. The protocol was immunoSEQ multiplex PCR, while the TCRdb copy is restricted to in-frame clones and leaves out a portion. The data contain about 70,000 clones, 60% to 75% of them seen just once; the ten biggest clones take up 11%. Germline V gene lookup returns CDR1 ENHRY and CDR2 SYGVKD. V was clipped by 4 bases and J by 5 bases, with 18 bases between them. There are 15 residues in the CDR3. The rearrangement joins TRBV10-3 to TRBJ2-7; D is possibly TRBD1 (5 bases). The sequenced material came from PBMCs. This TCR was sampled from a woman aged 55-69 years in good health and CMV-seropositive. The CDR3 sequence is CAISGSTVLLHEQYF. Here the CDR3 DNA reads TGTGCCATCAGTGGTTCGACAGTCTTACTCCACGAGCAGTACTTC.